The rows below give T cell receptor beta chains drawn from one sample of a study of immune cell composition in non-small cell lung cancer. This table comes from immunoSEQ multiplex PCR, and its TCRdb copy is limited to in-frame clones, with some not included. There are 13,000 or so clones in the sample; about 70% occur only once, and over 11% lies in the top ten. Source material: lung tumor tissue. The receptors here all came from a human donor with non-small cell lung cancer. Both conserved end residues are part of each CDR3. The order of the fields is clone size, J gene, D gene, V gene, CDR3 DNA, CDR3 protein. The D gene is left open where the match is weak. Clone sizes are given selectively: once, few, many, or a class where the clone is expanded.

few TRBJ1-3 - TRBV4-2 TGTGCCAGCAGCCAAGTTACGGGAGCTGGAAACACCATATATTTT CASSQVTGAGNTIYF
- TRBJ2-7 TRBD2 TRBV6-5 TGTGCCAGCAGTTCCCGACTAGCGGCGTCCTACGAGCAGTACTTC CASSSRLAASYEQYF
- TRBJ2-2 - TRBV6-5 TGTGCCAGCAGTTACAAAACAGGACGGGAGCTGTTTTTT CASSYKTGRELFF
- TRBJ2-5 TRBD1 TRBV5-6 TGTGCCAGCAGCTTGGTGGGACAGGGGCTTGGGACCCAGTACTTC CASSLVGQGLGTQYF
once TRBJ2-2 - TRBV4-2 TGTGCCAGCAGCCACAGGGGTTCCGGGGAGCTGTTTTTT CASSHRGSGELFF
- TRBJ2-2 - TRBV6-1 TGTGCCAGCAGTGTTGGGACTGCCACCGGGGAGCTGTTTTTT CASSVGTATGELFF
- TRBJ2-7 TRBD1 TRBV27 TGTGCCAGCAGTCCGACAGGGGGTGGAGAGCAGTACTTC CASSPTGGGEQYF
- TRBJ1-6 - TRBV10-3 TGTGCCATCAGTGATCAGGGCGATAATTCACCCCTCCACTTT CAISDQGDNSPLHF
- TRBJ2-1 TRBD1 TRBV7-2 TGTGCCAGCAGCCAGACAGGGTACAATGAGCAGTTCTTC CASSQTGYNEQFF
- TRBJ1-1 TRBD1 TRBV6-1 TGTGCCAGCAGAATACAGGGGTACACTGAAGCTTTCTTT CASRIQGYTEAFF
once TRBJ2-7 TRBD1 TRBV2 TGTGCCAGCAGTGATATGACAGGGTTTTCCGAGCAGTACTTC CASSDMTGFSEQYF
- TRBJ2-7 TRBD2 TRBV5-5 TGTGCCAGCAGCTCCCCTATCGCTAGCGGGACCTACGAGCAGTACTTC CASSSPIASGTYEQYF
once TRBJ2-7 TRBD2 TRBV28 TGTGCCAGCAGTTTATTGGTGGCTAGCGGGAGAGACGAGCAGTACTTC CASSLLVASGRDEQYF
once TRBJ2-1 TRBD2 TRBV14 TGTGCCAGCAGCCAAGAGGGTAGCGGGAGGAAAGGATCCTACAATGAGCAGTTCTTC CASSQEGSGRKGSYNEQFF
- TRBJ1-5 TRBD1 TRBV2 TGTGCCAGCAGTAGGACAGGGAATGACAATCAGCCCCAGCATTTT CASSRTGNDNQPQHF
- TRBJ2-5 TRBD2 TRBV28 TGTGCCAGCAGCGCGGCCGGCGGGAGGGGTGAGACCCAGTACTTC CASSAAGGRGETQYF
few TRBJ1-1 - TRBV30 TGTGCCGGCACCGGGACATCTGAAGCTTTCTTT CAGTGTSEAFF
- TRBJ2-2 - TRBV6-6 TGTGCCAGCAGTTTTTTCCCCGGCACCGGGGAGCTGTTTTTT CASSFFPGTGELFF
- TRBJ2-4 TRBD1 TRBV19 TGTGCCAGTAACCCCGGGACAGGGGGCAAAAACATTCAGTACTTC CASNPGTGGKNIQYF
- TRBJ2-3 TRBD2 TRBV4-3 TGCGCCAGCAGCCAAGACGCGGGAGCAGATACGCAGTATTTT CASSQDAGADTQYF
- TRBJ2-1 - TRBV9 TGTGCCAGCAGCGTAGATGGACTCCCGTACAATGAGCAGTTCTTC CASSVDGLPYNEQFF
- TRBJ2-7 - TRBV21-1 TGTGCCAGCACCCCGGGGGGGGGTTGGAAAGAGCAGTACTTC CASTPGGGWKEQYF
once TRBJ2-2 - TRBV7-6 TGTGCCAGCAGCTTATGGGGGGGGCCGAACACCGGGGAGCTGTTTTTT CASSLWGGPNTGELFF
- TRBJ2-5 TRBD2 TRBV7-7 TGTGCCAGCAGCTTCTCTAGCGGGGTTCAAGAGACCCAGTACTTC CASSFSSGVQETQYF
few TRBJ1-1 TRBD1 TRBV5-4 TGTGCCAGCAGCTTGGACGACAGGGGTGGGACTGAAGCTTTCTTT CASSLDDRGGTEAFF
- TRBJ2-3 TRBD2 TRBV7-9 TGTGCCAGCAGCTTAGCTAGCGGGGGGACAGATACGCAGTATTTT CASSLASGGTDTQYF
few TRBJ1-6 TRBD1 TRBV4-3 TGCGCCAGCAGCCAACGGGACAGGGGGAATTCACCCCTCCACTTT CASSQRDRGNSPLHF
once TRBJ2-1 TRBD2 TRBV5-4 TGTGCCAGCAGCGCACAAAAGCGGGGGTCGGATGAGCAGTTCTTC CASSAQKRGSDEQFF
- TRBJ2-7 - TRBV28 TGTGCCAGCAGTTTCGCCCAGTCGCCCTACGAGCAGTACTTC CASSFAQSPYEQYF
- TRBJ2-5 - TRBV5-1 TGCGCCAGCAGTCCCGGTCCTAGGGAGACCCAGTACTTC CASSPGPRETQYF
- TRBJ1-1 - TRBV7-8 TGTGCCAGCAGCCCAATTACAGAGAACACTGAAGCTTTCTTT CASSPITENTEAFF